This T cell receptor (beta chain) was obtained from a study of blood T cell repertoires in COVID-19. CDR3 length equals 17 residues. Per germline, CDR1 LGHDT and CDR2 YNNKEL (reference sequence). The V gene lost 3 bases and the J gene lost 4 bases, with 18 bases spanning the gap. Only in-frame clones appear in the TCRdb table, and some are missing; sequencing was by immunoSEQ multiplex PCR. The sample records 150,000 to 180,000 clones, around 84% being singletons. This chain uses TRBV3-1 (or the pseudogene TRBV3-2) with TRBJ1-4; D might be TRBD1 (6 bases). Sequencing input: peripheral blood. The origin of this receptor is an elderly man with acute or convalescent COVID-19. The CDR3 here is CASSQFSGAAFNEKLFF. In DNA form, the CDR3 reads TGTGCCAGCAGCCAGTTCTCAGGGGCAGCCTTTAATGAAAAACTGTTTTTT.